A selection of T cell receptor beta chains follows, all from one sample in a study of T-cell reconstitution after alpha-beta-depleted transplantation in children. From the PCR reads, TCRdb called clonotypes with MiXCR, one entry per CDR3 protein. The table has 500,000 or so distinct CDR3 sequences, roughly 33% seen once. The sample was PBMCs from the stem cell graft donor, taken from the stem cell graft. The receptors come from a human donor who donated a stem cell graft to a child with aplastic anemia. Both conserved end residues are part of each CDR3. The D gene is left open where the match is weak. A row's size may be missing; if present it is once, few, many or a size class.

j_call d_call clone_size v_call cdr3_aa cdr3_nt
TRBJ2-2 - - TRBV18 CASSPRVLDRTNTGELFF TGTGCCAGCTCACCAAGGGTTTTGGACAGAACAAATACCGGGGAGCTGTTTTTT
TRBJ1-6 TRBD1 few TRBV20-1 CSATPGTGGSPLHF TGCAGTGCTACACCCGGGACAGGAGGTTCACCCCTCCACTTT
TRBJ2-5 TRBD2 - TRBV12-3/TRBV12-4 CASSRLAGGAVPETQYF TGTGCCAGCAGTCGTCTAGCGGGAGGGGCGGTCCCAGAGACCCAGTACTTC
TRBJ1-5 TRBD1 - TRBV7-2 CASSYSGQSSNQPQHF TGTGCCAGCAGCTATTCGGGACAGTCGAGCAATCAGCCCCAGCATTTT
TRBJ2-1 - - TRBV7-9 CASSLGGGTEQFF TGTGCCAGCAGCTTAGGTGGGGGGACGGAGCAGTTCTTC
TRBJ2-3 - - TRBV7-2 CASSLAGGVGDTQYF TGTGCCAGCAGCTTAGCGGGAGGCGTTGGAGATACGCAGTATTTT
TRBJ2-7 TRBD1 few TRBV28 CASSRGPTYEQYF TGTGCCAGCAGCAGGGGGCCGACCTACGAGCAGTACTTC
TRBJ1-5 - - TRBV24-1 CATSDPKGSRNQPQHF TGTGCCACCAGTGACCCAAAGGGGTCTCGCAATCAGCCCCAGCATTTT
TRBJ2-5 - - TRBV5-6 CASRREPRETQYF TGTGCCAGCAGAAGGGAACCTCGGGAGACCCAGTACTTC
TRBJ2-2 TRBD2 few TRBV4-1 CASSQETSGRYTGELFF TGCGCCAGCAGCCAGGAAACTAGCGGGAGGTACACCGGGGAGCTGTTTTTT
TRBJ1-2 TRBD1 few TRBV29-1 CSVEQYSRGFGYTF TGCAGCGTTGAACAATATTCCAGGGGGTTCGGCTACACCTTC
TRBJ2-6 TRBD1 - TRBV12-3/TRBV12-4 CASSSPGQGFTGANVLTF TGTGCCAGCAGTTCTCCGGGACAGGGGTTCACTGGGGCCAACGTCCTGACTTTC
TRBJ2-5 TRBD2 - TRBV11-2 CASSVPGTTIIGTQYF TGTGCCAGCAGCGTCCCCGGGACTACAATAATTGGGACCCAGTACTTC
TRBJ1-2 TRBD1 few TRBV6-1 CASSDGGTGRNGYTF TGTGCCAGCAGTGACGGTGGGACAGGGAGGAATGGCTACACCTTC
TRBJ2-5 - - TRBV7-2 CASSLEPGMETQYF TGTGCCAGCAGCTTAGAACCAGGGATGGAGACCCAGTACTTC
TRBJ1-1 - - TRBV7-7 CASSLPGDANTEAFF TGTGCCAGCAGCTTACCCGGGGACGCGAACACTGAAGCTTTCTTT
TRBJ2-2 TRBD2 few TRBV25-1 CASSATSGSLTGELFF TGTGCCAGCAGTGCGACTAGCGGGAGCCTAACCGGGGAGCTGTTTTTT
TRBJ2-3 - - TRBV20-1 CSAGLAVNTDTQYF TGCAGTGCTGGACTTGCGGTGAACACAGATACGCAGTATTTT
TRBJ2-4 TRBD2 - TRBV11-2 CASSLEGLAGWRNIQYF TGTGCCAGCAGCTTAGAAGGACTAGCGGGGTGGAGAAACATTCAGTACTTC
TRBJ2-6 - - TRBV12-3/TRBV12-4 CASSPGQVLISGANVLTF TGTGCCAGCAGCCCTGGCCAGGTTTTGATTTCCGGGGCCAACGTCCTGACTTTC
TRBJ1-5 - - TRBV20-1 CSAAQWGTSNQPQHF TGCAGTGCCGCTCAATGGGGTACGAGCAATCAGCCCCAGCATTTT
TRBJ2-7 TRBD2 - TRBV7-2 CASSSGRPQNEQYF TGTGCCAGCAGCAGCGGGAGGCCCCAAAACGAGCAGTACTTC
TRBJ1-5 - - TRBV11-2 CASSLEAGSNQPQHF TGTGCCAGCAGCTTAGAGGCCGGTAGCAATCAGCCCCAGCATTTT
TRBJ2-3 TRBD2 many TRBV18 CASSPPVRGVEDTQYF TGTGCCAGCTCACCACCGGTCCGGGGGGTGGAAGATACGCAGTATTTT